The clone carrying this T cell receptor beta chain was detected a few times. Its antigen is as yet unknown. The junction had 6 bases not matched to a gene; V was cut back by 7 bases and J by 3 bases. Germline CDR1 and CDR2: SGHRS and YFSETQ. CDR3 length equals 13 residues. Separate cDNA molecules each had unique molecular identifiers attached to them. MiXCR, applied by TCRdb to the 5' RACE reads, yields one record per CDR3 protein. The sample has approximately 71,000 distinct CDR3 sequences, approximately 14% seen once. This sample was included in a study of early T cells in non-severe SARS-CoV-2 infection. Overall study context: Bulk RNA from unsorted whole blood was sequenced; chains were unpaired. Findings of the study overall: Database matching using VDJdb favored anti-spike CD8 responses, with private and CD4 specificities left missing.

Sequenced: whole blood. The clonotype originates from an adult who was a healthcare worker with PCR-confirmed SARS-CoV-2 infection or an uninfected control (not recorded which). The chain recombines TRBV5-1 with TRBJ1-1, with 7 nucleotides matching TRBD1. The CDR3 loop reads CASSGQGDTEAFF. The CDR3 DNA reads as TGCGCCAGCTCCGGGCAGGGGGACACTGAAGCTTTCTTT.